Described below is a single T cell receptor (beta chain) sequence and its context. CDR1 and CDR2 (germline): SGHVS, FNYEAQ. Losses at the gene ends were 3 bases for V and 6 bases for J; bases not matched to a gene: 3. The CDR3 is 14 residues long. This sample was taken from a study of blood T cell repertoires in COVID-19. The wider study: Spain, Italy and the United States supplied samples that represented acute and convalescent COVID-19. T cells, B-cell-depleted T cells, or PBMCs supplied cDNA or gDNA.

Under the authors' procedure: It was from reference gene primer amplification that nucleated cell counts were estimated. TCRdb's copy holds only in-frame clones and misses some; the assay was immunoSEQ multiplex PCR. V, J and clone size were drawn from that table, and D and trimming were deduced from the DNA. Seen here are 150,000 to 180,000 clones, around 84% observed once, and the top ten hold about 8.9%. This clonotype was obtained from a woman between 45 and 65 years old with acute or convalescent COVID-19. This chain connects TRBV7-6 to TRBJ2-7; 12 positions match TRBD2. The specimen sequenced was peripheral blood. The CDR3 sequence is CASSLGLAGLEQYF. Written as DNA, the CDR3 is TGTGCCAGCAGCTTGGGACTAGCGGGCCTCGAGCAGTACTTC.